This paragraph reports one T cell receptor beta chain. Its antigen is as yet unknown. This entry is derived from a study of OX40 agonist ivuxolimab in advanced cancers. Study as a whole: Every 2 weeks, patients received ivuxolimab intravenously, dosed at 0.01 to 10 mg/kg. Study-wide findings and caveats: Clonal expansion by week 6 occurred in CD4+ and CD8+ blood T cells (at 0.1 to 3.0 mg/kg). Also showing low normalized T-cell clonal expansion were some of the nonresponders. Determination of antigen specificity was not performed for the expanded peripheral T cells.

The germline V gene encodes CDR1 SGDLS and CDR2 YYNGEE. This CDR3 has 17 amino acids. V was pared by 0 bases and J by 0 bases, with 3 bases of the junction left unmatched. Method: immunoSEQ multiplex PCR; TCRdb's copy keeps in-frame clones and lacks some. The sample carries 65,000 to 85,000 clones, more than 70% recorded once. The rearrangement joins TRBV9 to TRBJ2-2; 9 bases are a match to TRBD2. This clonotype was obtained from an adult with an advanced solid tumor such as melanoma, head and neck, liver or kidney cancer. The source material was CD4+ or CD8+ T cells sorted from blood, sampled in a trial of the OX40 agonist ivuxolimab. The CDR3 bases are TGTGCCAGCAGCGTAGAACGCGGGAGGGCGAACACCGGGGAGCTGTTTTTT. This gives the protein CASSVERGRANTGELFF.